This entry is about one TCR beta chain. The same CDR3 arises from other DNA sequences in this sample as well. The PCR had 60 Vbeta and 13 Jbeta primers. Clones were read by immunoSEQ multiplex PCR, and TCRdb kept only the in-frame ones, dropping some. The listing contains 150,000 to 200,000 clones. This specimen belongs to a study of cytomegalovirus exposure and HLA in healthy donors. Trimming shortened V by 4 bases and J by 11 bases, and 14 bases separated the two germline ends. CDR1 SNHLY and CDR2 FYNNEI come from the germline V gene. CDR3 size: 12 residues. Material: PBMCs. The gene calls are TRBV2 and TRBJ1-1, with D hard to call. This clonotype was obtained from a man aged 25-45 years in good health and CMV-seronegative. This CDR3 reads CASSVREGAAFF. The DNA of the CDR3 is TGTGCCAGCAGTGTGAGGGAGGGTGCCGCTTTCTTT.